Listed here are 24 T cell receptor beta chains from one sample, sequenced in a study of vaccination and CD4 T cells after COVID-19. At the Johns Hopkins FTIC core, DNA taken from cultured CD4+ T cells was sequenced by way of the Oncomine TCR Beta short-read assay. TCRdb analysed the PCR reads with MiXCR anew, one entry per CDR3 protein. Among fewer than 20,000 distinct CDR3 sequences, about 53% were seen once, and the ten largest hold 3.7%. Treatment noted: roughly 11-day PBMC culture with coronavirus spike peptide pools or control peptides (ViraFEST assay). No cognate antigen is known for these TCRs. The starting material was CD4+ T cells from blood, cultured in vitro, obtained before SARS-CoV-2 vaccination. The receptors were gathered from a human donor who had recovered from COVID-19.

The rearrangement uses TRBV20-1 and TRBJ1-3; no reliable D call. Trimming removed 3 bases from V and 0 bases from J, with 9 bases in between. CDR1 is DFQATT, CDR2 SNEGSKA, per germline (reference sequence). The CDR3 extends over 14 amino acids. The CDR3 spells CSARRPISGNTIYF. The DNA for the CDR3 is TGCAGTGCTAGGAGGCCGATCTCTGGAAACACCATATATTTT.

The chain recombines TRBV12-3 or TRBV12-4 with TRBJ2-7; 11 nucleotides align to TRBD1. CDR3 size: 14 residues. Germline trimming cut 5 bases from V and 5 bases from J; bases unmatched to any gene: 5. In DNA form, the CDR3 reads TGTGCCAGCAGTAAGCGGGGACAGGGGGACGAGCAGTACTTC. Its translation is CASSKRGQGDEQYF.

The chain carries TRBV19 and TRBJ1-5; unclear D gene. This CDR3 region has 16 residues. Germline CDR1 LNHDA, CDR2 SQIVND (reference sequence). V lost 4 bases to trimming and J lost 0 bases, with 13 bases between them. In DNA, the CDR3 is TGTGCCAGTAGTACTCTGAGGCTCCTTAGCAATCAGCCCCAGCATTTT. It encodes CASSTLRLLSNQPQHF. Variable domain in full (rest from reference TRBV19 and TRBJ1-5): DGGITQSPKYLFRKEGQNVTLSCEQNLNHDAMYWYRQDPGQGLRLIYYSQIVNDFQKGDIAEGYSVSREKKESFPLTVTSAQKNPTAFYLCASSTLRLLSNQPQHFGDGTRLSIL.

This clonotype came up a few times. The chain has TRBV20-1 and TRBJ2-7; D unresolved. CDR1 is DFQATT, CDR2 SNEGSKA, per germline (reference sequence). V gave up 3 bases and J gave up 4 bases, with 7 bases separating them. The CDR3 is 11 residues long. CDR3 in amino acids: CSASSAYEQYF. In nucleotides, the CDR3 is TGCAGTGCTAGTTCAGCTTACGAGCAGTACTTC.

The table lists this clonotype with a few counts. The genes are TRBV6-1 and TRBJ2-5, with TRBD2 matching over 8 bases. J lost 5 bases, V lost 6 bases, and 5 bases had no gene match. The CDR3 has 13 amino acids. The germline V gene has CDR1 MNHNS and CDR2 SASEGT. The CDR3 loop reads CASSRLAGETQYF. CDR3 DNA sequence: TGTGCCAGCAGCCGATTAGCGGGGGAGACCCAGTACTTC.

The chain couples TRBV27 to TRBJ2-1, with D perhaps being TRBD1 or TRBD2 (5 bases each). CDR3 length: 14 amino acids. The V end was cut by 0 bases, the J end by 4 bases, with 7 bases between. The V gene's germline CDR1 is MNHEY and CDR2 SMNVEV (reference sequence). The CDR3 nucleotides are TGTGCCAGCAGTTTATCGAGGGGATACAATGAGCAGTTCTTC. Translation: CASSLSRGYNEQFF.

This chain links TRBV19 with TRBJ2-7; D may be TRBD1 (6 bases). CDR1 LNHDA and CDR2 SQIVND come from the germline V gene (reference sequence). This CDR3 contains 13 residues. The V end lost 3 bases, the J end lost 10 bases, and 16 bases lay between the germline ends. DNA for the CDR3: TGTGCCAGTAGTATCGGTCAGGGGAGCGATCAGTACTTC. It encodes CASSIGQGSDQYF. The variable domain in full, with the rest retrieved from reference TRBV19 and TRBJ2-7, is DGGITQSPKYLFRKEGQNVTLSCEQNLNHDAMYWYRQDPGQGLRLIYYSQIVNDFQKGDIAEGYSVSREKKESFPLTVTSAQKNPTAFYLCASSIGQGSDQYFGPGTRLTVT.

This sequence joins TRBV6-2 or TRBV6-3 and TRBJ1-2, with D possibly being TRBD1 (5 bases). The CDR3 totals 12 residues. CDR1 is MNHEY and CDR2 is SVGEGT in the germline V gene. V was cut by 6 bases and J by 6 bases, with 11 bases left in between. In DNA form, the CDR3 reads TGTGCCAGCAGGGGGCCTGTTGATGGCTACACCTTC. Residues: CASRGPVDGYTF.

The V call is TRBV5-6, the J call TRBJ1-2; 7 bases fit TRBD1. The germline CDR1 and CDR2 sequences are SGHDT and YYEEEE. Unmatched junction bases numbered 13, after V lost 4 bases and J lost 4 bases. The CDR3 runs to 16 residues. CDR3 in amino acids: CASSRIGGQEIYGYTF. The CDR3 region has the DNA TGTGCCAGCAGCAGAATAGGAGGACAGGAGATCTATGGCTACACCTTC.

This clonotype was counted only a few times. V usage is TRBV20-1 and J usage is TRBJ1-3; no firm D call. Germline CDR1 and CDR2: DFQATT and SNEGSKA (reference sequence). The V end lost 7 bases, the J end lost 0 bases, and 16 bases lay between the germline ends. The CDR3 covers 15 residues. In DNA, the CDR3 is TGCAGTGTCACACCTTTGGATGCCTCTGGAAACACCATATATTTT. Translation gives CSVTPLDASGNTIYF.

The rearrangement uses TRBV5-4 and TRBJ1-5, with no clear D. Germline CDR1 SGHNT, CDR2 YYREEE (reference sequence). Trimming pared 1 base from V and 4 bases from J, leaving 3 bases between. The CDR3 is 12 residues long. CDR3 bases: TGTGCCAGCAGCTTGCCGAATCAGCCCCAGCATTTT. Translated: CASSLPNQPQHF.

This clonotype showed up just a few times. The rearrangement uses TRBV6-1 and TRBJ1-2, with D unresolved. The germline V and J ends were trimmed by 6 bases and 1 base, with 6 bases remaining between them. Germline values: CDR1 MNHNS, CDR2 SASEGT. There are 12 residues in the CDR3. The CDR3 nucleotides are TGTGCCAGCAGGGCGGGTAACTATGGCTACACCTTC. It translates to CASRAGNYGYTF.

This chain uses TRBV6-1 with TRBJ1-1; D possibly corresponds to TRBD1 (5 bases). Per the germline V gene, CDR1 is MNHNS and CDR2 is SASEGT. The CDR3 is made up of 15 amino acids. V lost 5 bases to trimming and J lost 3 bases, with 16 bases between them. The CDR3 is CASSRGTWGDTEAFF. DNA of the CDR3: TGTGCCAGCAGTCGTGGGACCTGGGGCGACACTGAAGCTTTCTTT.

This clonotype is large (0.1 to 1%). This chain connects TRBV27 to TRBJ2-2; possible D gene TRBD1, 5 bases. V gave up 3 bases and J gave up 1 base, with 6 bases separating them. This CDR3 contains 14 residues. CDR1 is MNHEY and CDR2 is SMNVEV in the germline V gene (reference sequence). CDR3 region: CASSLGRNTGELFF. The CDR3 region has the DNA TGTGCCAGCAGTTTGGGGCGGAACACCGGGGAGCTGTTTTTT.

The chain couples TRBV20-1 to TRBJ2-7; D unclear. There are 16 residues in the CDR3. V lost 0 bases and J 2 bases, leaving 17 bases between the germline ends. Germline CDR1 is DFQATT and CDR2 is SNEGSKA (reference sequence). The DNA for the CDR3 is TGCAGTGCTAGAGATAGGGTTCCTGCTACGACCTACGAGCAGTACTTC. Its protein is CSARDRVPATTYEQYF.

Only a few counts were recorded for this clonotype. The CDR3 loop is CASSPQDSNYGYTF. The CDR3 DNA is TGTGCCAGTAGTCCTCAGGACAGTAACTATGGCTACACCTTC. The chain is built from TRBV19 and TRBJ1-2; possibly TRBD1 for D (6 bases). The germline V gene encodes CDR1 LNHDA and CDR2 SQIVND (reference sequence). The CDR3 covers 14 residues. V was cut by 5 bases and J by 1 base, with 11 bases left in between. Full variable domain (missing parts from reference TRBV19 and TRBJ1-2): DGGITQSPKYLFRKEGQNVTLSCEQNLNHDAMYWYRQDPGQGLRLIYYSQIVNDFQKGDIAEGYSVSREKKESFPLTVTSAQKNPTAFYLCASSPQDSNYGYTFGSGTRLTVV.

The chain has TRBV30 and TRBJ1-5; D is ambiguous. V was pared by 2 bases and J by 4 bases, with 15 bases between. Germline V gives CDR1 GTSNPN, CDR2 SVGIG (reference sequence). CDR3 length equals 15 residues. CDR3 amino acids: CAWSRSGRGNQPQHF. Here the CDR3 DNA reads TGTGCCTGGAGTCGTTCTGGGAGAGGGAATCAGCCCCAGCATTTT.

The V call is TRBV12-5, the J call TRBJ2-7, with D unresolved. V was cut by 5 bases and J by 2 bases, with 13 bases left in between. The CDR3 is 14 amino acids. Germline V lookup: CDR1 LGHNT, CDR2 FRNRAP. CDR3 nucleotides: TGTGCTAGTGGTACCCGGACGGCCGCCTACGAGCAGTACTTC. It encodes CASGTRTAAYEQYF.

CDR3 nucleotide sequence: TGTGCCAGCAGCTACTCTGGGGCCAACGTCCTGACTTTC. This codes for CASSYSGANVLTF. V gene TRBV5-4 combines with J gene TRBJ2-6; D uncertain. V dropped 3 bases and J dropped 0 bases, with 1 base sitting between them. The CDR3 is made up of 13 amino acids. CDR1 is SGHNT and CDR2 is YYREEE in the germline V gene (reference sequence).

The rearrangement joins TRBV7-2 to TRBJ1-2, with TRBD1 identical over 8 bases. This CDR3 has 14 residues. CDR1 SGHTA and CDR2 FQGNSA come from the germline V gene. The J segment lost 7 bases and the V segment lost 4 bases, leaving 8 bases of the junction unmatched. The CDR3 sequence: CASSSKTGESGYTF. For the CDR3, the DNA is TGTGCCAGCAGCTCGAAGACAGGGGAAAGTGGCTACACCTTC.

This rearrangement joins TRBV29-1 to TRBJ1-1; 10 nucleotides match TRBD1. The CDR3 consists of 13 residues. After removal of 4 bases from V and 5 bases from J, the junction contained 4 bases not matched to a gene. The V gene's germline CDR1 is SQVTM and CDR2 ANQGSEA. The CDR3 loop reads CSVVRDRGTEAFF. The CDR3 nucleotides are TGCAGCGTTGTGCGGGACAGGGGAACTGAAGCTTTCTTT.

The rearrangement joins TRBV20-1 to TRBJ2-7; D call uncertain. Germline V CDR1 and CDR2: DFQATT, SNEGSKA (reference sequence). The V and J ends lost 4 bases and 3 bases respectively, with 19 bases between them. The CDR3 is 15 amino acids. DNA of the CDR3: TGCAGTGCTATCATTGGGAATACCTACGGCTACGAGCAGTACTTC. Protein: CSAIIGNTYGYEQYF.

The J gene is TRBJ1-2, the V gene TRBV4-1, with TRBD1 as a possible D gene (5 bases). Trimming took off 5 bases at V and 1 base at J, with 14 bases between the two ends. The CDR3 has 15 amino acids. The germline V gene has CDR1 MGHRA and CDR2 YSYEKL. The DNA of the CDR3 is TGCGCCAGCAGCGCCCGAGGGGAACTTAACTATGGCTACACCTTC. It codes for CASSARGELNYGYTF.

This clonotype was recorded a few times. V usage is TRBV6-5 and J usage is TRBJ1-5; D remains ambiguous. The CDR3 is 13 residues long. The germline V gene encodes CDR1 MNHEY and CDR2 SVGAGI. V dropped 4 bases and J dropped 6 bases, with 10 bases sitting between them. The DNA of the CDR3 is TGTGCCAGCAGTTTATCCGGAGGTCAGCCCCAGCATTTT. Its protein product is CASSLSGGQPQHF.